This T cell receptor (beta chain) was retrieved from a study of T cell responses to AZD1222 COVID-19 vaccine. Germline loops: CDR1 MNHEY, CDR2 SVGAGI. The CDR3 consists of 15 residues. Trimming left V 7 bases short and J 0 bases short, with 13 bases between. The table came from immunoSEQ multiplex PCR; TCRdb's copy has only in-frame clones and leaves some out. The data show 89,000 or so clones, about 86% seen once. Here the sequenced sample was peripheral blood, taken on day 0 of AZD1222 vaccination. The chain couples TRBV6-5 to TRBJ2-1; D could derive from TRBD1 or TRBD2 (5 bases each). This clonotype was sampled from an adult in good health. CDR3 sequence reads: CASIFEGSSYNEQFF. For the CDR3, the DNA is TGTGCCAGCATTTTCGAGGGGAGCTCCTACAATGAGCAGTTCTTC.